Included here is one TCR beta chain sequence, with context. This sample is drawn from a study of technical replicates of blood from a few donors. TCRdb's table, derived via immunoSEQ multiplex PCR, lists solely in-frame clones and lacks some. The data contain around 76,000 clones, roughly 92% of them seen just once; the ten biggest clones take up 0.4% to 0.5%. Per the germline V gene, CDR1 is MDHEN and CDR2 is SYDVKM. V was pared by 2 bases and J by 1 base, with 15 bases between. The CDR3 is made up of 17 amino acids. V is TRBV28 and J is TRBJ2-1, with a weak D call TRBD2 (6 bases). The sequenced sample was T cells isolated from PBMCs. This TCR was recovered from a human donor in good health. The chain's CDR3 is CASSLRAGTPSYNEQFF. CDR3 bases: TGTGCCAGCAGTTTACGCGCCGGGACTCCTTCCTACAATGAGCAGTTCTTC.